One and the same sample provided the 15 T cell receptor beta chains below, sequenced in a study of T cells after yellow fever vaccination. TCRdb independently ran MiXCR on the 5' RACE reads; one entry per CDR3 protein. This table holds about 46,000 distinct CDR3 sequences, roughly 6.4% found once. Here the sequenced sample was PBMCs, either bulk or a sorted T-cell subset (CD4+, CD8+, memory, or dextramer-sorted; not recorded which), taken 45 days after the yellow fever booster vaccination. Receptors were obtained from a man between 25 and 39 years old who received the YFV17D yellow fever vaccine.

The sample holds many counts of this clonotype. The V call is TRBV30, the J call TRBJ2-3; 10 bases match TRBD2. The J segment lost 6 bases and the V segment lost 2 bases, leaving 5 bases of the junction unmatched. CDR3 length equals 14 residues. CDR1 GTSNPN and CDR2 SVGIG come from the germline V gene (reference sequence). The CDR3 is CAWSTLAGVDTQYF. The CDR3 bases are TGTGCCTGGAGTACTCTAGCGGGAGTTGATACGCAGTATTTT.

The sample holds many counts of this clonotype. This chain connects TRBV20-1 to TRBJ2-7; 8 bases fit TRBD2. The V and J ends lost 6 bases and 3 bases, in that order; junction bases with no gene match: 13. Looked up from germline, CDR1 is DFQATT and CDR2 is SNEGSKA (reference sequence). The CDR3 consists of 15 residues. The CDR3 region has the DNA TGCAGTGCCCCGCCCCTCCGGGAGGGCGGCTACGAGCAGTACTTC. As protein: CSAPPLREGGYEQYF.

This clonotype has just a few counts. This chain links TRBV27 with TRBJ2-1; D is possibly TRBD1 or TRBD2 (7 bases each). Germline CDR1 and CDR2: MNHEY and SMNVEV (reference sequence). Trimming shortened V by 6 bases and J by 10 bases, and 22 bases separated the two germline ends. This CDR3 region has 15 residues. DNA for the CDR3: TGTGCCAGCAGGGGAGGGGCAGGGGGAGGTGGGGAGCAGTTCTTC. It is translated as CASRGGAGGGGEQFF.

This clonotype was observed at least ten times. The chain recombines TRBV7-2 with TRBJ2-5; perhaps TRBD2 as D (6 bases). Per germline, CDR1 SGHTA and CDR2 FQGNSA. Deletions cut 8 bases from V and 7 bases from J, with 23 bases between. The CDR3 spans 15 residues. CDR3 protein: CASAWGENVGGTQYF. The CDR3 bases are TGTGCCAGCGCGTGGGGGGAGAACGTTGGGGGGACCCAGTACTTC.

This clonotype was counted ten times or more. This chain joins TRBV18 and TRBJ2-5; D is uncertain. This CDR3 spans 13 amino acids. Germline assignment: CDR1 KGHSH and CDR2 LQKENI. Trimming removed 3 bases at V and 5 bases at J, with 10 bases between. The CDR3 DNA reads TGTGCCAGCTCACCGGGCACCGGTGAGACCCAGTACTTC. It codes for CASSPGTGETQYF.

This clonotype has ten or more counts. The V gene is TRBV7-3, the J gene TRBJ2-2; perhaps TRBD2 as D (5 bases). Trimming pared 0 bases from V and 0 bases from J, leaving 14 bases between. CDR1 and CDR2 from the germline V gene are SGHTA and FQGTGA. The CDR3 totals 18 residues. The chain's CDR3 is CASSLTGGPTPNTGELFF. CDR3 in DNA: TGTGCCAGCAGCTTAACCGGAGGCCCAACCCCGAACACCGGGGAGCTGTTTTTT.

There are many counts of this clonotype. Written as DNA, the CDR3 is TGCAGTGCTAAGGCCGGGACAGGGGACACTGAAGCTTTCTTT. Encoded protein: CSAKAGTGDTEAFF. The chain carries TRBV20-1 and TRBJ1-1; 10 bases align to TRBD1. V lost 4 bases, J lost 3 bases, and 5 bases stayed unmatched. Per germline, CDR1 DFQATT and CDR2 SNEGSKA (reference sequence). The CDR3 runs to 14 residues.

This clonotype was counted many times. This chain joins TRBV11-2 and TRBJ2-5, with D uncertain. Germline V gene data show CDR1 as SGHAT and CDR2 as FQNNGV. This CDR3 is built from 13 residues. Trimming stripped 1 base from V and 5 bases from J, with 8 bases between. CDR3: CASSLGIWETQYF. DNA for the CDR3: TGTGCCAGCAGCTTAGGGATCTGGGAGACCCAGTACTTC. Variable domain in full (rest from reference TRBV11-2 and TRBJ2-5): EAGVAQSPRYKIIEKRQSVAFWCNPISGHATLYWYQQILGQGPKLLIQFQNNGVVDDSQLPKDRFSAERLKGVDSTLKIQPAKLEDSAVYLCASSLGIWETQYFGPGTRLLVL.

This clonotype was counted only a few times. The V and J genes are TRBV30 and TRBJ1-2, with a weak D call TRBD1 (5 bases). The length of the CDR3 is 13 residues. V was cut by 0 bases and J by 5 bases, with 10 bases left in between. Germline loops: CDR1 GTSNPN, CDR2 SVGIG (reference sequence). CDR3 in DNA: TGTGCCTGGAGTGTGGGACTTGAGTATGGCTACACCTTC. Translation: CAWSVGLEYGYTF.

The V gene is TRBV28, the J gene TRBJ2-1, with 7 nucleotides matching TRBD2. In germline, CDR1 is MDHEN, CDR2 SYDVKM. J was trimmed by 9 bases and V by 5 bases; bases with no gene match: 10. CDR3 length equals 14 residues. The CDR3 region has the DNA TGTGCCAGCAGTGCGCCTCTGTCGGGGGGTGAGCAGTTCTTC. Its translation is CASSAPLSGGEQFF.

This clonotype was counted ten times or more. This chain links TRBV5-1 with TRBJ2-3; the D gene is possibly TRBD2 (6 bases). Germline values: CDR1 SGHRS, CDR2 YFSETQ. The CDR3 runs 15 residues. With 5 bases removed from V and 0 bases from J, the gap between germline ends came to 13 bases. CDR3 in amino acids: CASSTGVTSTDTQYF. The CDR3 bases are TGCGCCAGCAGTACGGGGGTTACTAGCACAGATACGCAGTATTTT.

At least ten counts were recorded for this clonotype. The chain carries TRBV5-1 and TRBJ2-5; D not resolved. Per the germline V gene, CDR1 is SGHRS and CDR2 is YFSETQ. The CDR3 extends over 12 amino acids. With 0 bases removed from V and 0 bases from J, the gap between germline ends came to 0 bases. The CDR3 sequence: CASSLDQETQYF. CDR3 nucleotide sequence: TGCGCCAGCAGCTTGGACCAAGAGACCCAGTACTTC.

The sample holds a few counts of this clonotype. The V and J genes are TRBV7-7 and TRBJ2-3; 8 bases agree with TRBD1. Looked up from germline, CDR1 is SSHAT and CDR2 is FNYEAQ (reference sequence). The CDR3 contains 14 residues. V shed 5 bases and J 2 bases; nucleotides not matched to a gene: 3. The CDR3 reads CASSPGQDTDTQYF. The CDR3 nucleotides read TGTGCCAGCAGCCCGGGACAGGACACAGATACGCAGTATTTT.

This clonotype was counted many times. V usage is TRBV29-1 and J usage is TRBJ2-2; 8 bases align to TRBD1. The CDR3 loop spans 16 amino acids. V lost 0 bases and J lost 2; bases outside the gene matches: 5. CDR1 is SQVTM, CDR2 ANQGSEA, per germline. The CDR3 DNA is TGCAGCGTTGAAGATCTCAGGGGGCTTAACACCGGGGAGCTGTTTTTT. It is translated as CSVEDLRGLNTGELFF.

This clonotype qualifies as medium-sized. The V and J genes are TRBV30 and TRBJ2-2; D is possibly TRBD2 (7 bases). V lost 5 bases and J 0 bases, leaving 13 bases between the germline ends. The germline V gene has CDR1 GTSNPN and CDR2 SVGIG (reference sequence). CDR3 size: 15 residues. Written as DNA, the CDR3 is TGTGCCTGGGGGGGGGCTCACGCGAACACCGGGGAGCTGTTTTTT. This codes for CAWGGAHANTGELFF.